The present entry profiles one T cell receptor beta chain with its context. Germline loops: CDR1 WNHNN, CDR2 SYGVQD (reference sequence). V gave up 6 bases and J gave up 1 base; unmatched junction bases: 8. There are 15 residues in the CDR3. The data stem from a study of OX40 agonist ivuxolimab in advanced cancers. Some clones are missing from TCRdb's copy, which holds only in-frame ones; the method was immunoSEQ multiplex PCR. The sample yields 73,000 or so clones, 80% to 90% seen once. The chain is built from TRBV10-1 and TRBJ1-1; 7 bases are shared with TRBD1. The receptor's source is an adult with an advanced solid tumor such as melanoma, head and neck, liver or kidney cancer. The material sequenced was CD4+ or CD8+ T cells sorted from blood, taken in a trial of the OX40 agonist ivuxolimab. The CDR3 reads CASSWTGPPNTEAFF. CDR3 in DNA: TGCGCCAGCAGCTGGACAGGACCTCCGAACACTGAAGCTTTCTTT.